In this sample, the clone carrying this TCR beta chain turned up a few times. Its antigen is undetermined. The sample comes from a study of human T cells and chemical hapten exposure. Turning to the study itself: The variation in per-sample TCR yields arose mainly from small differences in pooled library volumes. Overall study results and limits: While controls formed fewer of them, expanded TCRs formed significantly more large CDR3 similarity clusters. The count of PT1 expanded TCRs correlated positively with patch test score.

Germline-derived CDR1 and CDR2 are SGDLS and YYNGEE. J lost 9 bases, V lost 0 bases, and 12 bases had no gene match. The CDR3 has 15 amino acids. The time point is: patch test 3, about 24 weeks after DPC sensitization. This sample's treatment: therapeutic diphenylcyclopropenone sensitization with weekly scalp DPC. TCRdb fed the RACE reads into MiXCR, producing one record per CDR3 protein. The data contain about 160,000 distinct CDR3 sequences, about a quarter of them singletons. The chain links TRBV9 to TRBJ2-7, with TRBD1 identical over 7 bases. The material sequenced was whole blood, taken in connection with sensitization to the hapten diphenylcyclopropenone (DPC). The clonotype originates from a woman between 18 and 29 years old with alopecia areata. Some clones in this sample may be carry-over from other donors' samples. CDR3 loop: CASSVGHDRVEGQYF. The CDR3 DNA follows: TGTGCCAGCAGCGTAGGACATGACAGGGTCGAGGGGCAGTACTTC.